This TCR beta chain stems from a study of control samples from healthy donors and cancer patients. V shed 5 bases and J shed 4 bases, with 9 bases lying between them. CDR1 and CDR2 (germline): DFQATT, SNEGSKA (reference sequence). The CDR3 totals 11 residues. The protocol was immunoSEQ multiplex PCR, while the TCRdb copy is restricted to in-frame clones and leaves out a portion. The table has fewer than 100,000 clones, approximately 82% seen once. The table lists this clone with a few counts. The chain employs TRBV20-1 and TRBJ2-7; D not resolved. The sample consisted of blood. This receptor was obtained from a man aged 60 to 69 in good health. CDR3 sequence: CSALGRYEQYF. The DNA of the CDR3 is TGCAGTGCTTTAGGAAGGTACGAGCAGTACTTC.